The 8 T cell receptor beta chains reported below all come from one sample, sequenced in a study of shared clonotypes between healthy human individuals. The naive CD8 subset, CD45RO-negative cells positively selected for CCR7, excluded terminally differentiated effector memory CD45RA+ cells. Sequencing was performed with immunoSEQ multiplex PCR; in TCRdb, only in-frame clones are kept and a portion is missing. The sample yields hundreds of thousands of clones, 95% to 97% seen once. The sequencing sample was made of naive CD8+ T cells sorted from blood. These receptors came from a woman aged 25 to 45 in good health.

The rearrangement uses TRBV28 and TRBJ2-2; the D gene is possibly TRBD2 (6 bases). V lost 1 base, J lost 5 bases, and 14 bases lay in between. The germline CDR1 and CDR2 sequences are MDHEN and SYDVKM. This CDR3 is 16 amino acids long. CDR3 sequence reads: CASSLLASVRTGELFF. The CDR3, as DNA: TGTGCCAGCAGTTTATTGGCTAGCGTGAGGACCGGGGAGCTGTTTTTT.

This chain joins TRBV28 and TRBJ2-5; D is uncertain. V lost 6 bases and J lost 0, with 17 bases in between. Germline lookup yields CDR1 MDHEN and CDR2 SYDVKM. The CDR3 has 16 residues. For the CDR3, the DNA is TGTGCCAGCAGCGGGCCTCAAGACAACTACCAAGAGACCCAGTACTTC. Translation: CASSGPQDNYQETQYF.

The genes are TRBV27 and TRBJ2-3, with 9 positions matching TRBD1. From germline, CDR1 is MNHEY and CDR2 SMNVEV (reference sequence). J lost 3 bases, V lost 2 bases, and 12 bases had no gene match. The CDR3 runs to 18 residues. CDR3 protein: CASSLGPGTGRSTDTQYF. The DNA for the CDR3 is TGTGCCAGCAGTTTAGGGCCCGGGACAGGGAGGAGTACAGATACGCAGTATTTT.

This sequence joins TRBV5-6 and TRBJ2-1; D is uncertain. Germline V gene data show CDR1 as SGHDT and CDR2 as YYEEEE. The CDR3 has 12 residues. With 6 bases removed from V and 7 bases from J, the gap between germline ends came to 11 bases. The CDR3 coding sequence is TGTGCCAGCAACACCGGATGGAATGAGCAGTTCTTC. It translates to CASNTGWNEQFF.

V is TRBV7-9 and J is TRBJ1-1; no definite D call. The CDR3 totals 11 residues. CDR1 and CDR2 from the germline V gene are SEHNR and FQNEAQ (reference sequence). Between the trimmed V and J ends, which lost 11 bases and 3 bases, there was a span of 10 bases. CDR3: CASRQHTEAFF. The CDR3 region has the DNA TGTGCCTCCAGGCAGCACACTGAAGCTTTCTTT.

Points on this clone: The same CDR3 arises from other DNA sequences in this sample as well. The genes are TRBV5-4 and TRBJ2-7, with TRBD2 matching 8 bases. CDR1 is SGHNT, CDR2 YYREEE, per germline (reference sequence). J lost 2 bases, V lost 0 bases, and 4 bases had no gene match. The CDR3 runs to 15 residues. The CDR3 DNA reads TGTGCCAGCAGCTTGGGTTTAGCGGGAACCTACGAGCAGTACTTC. Translated, it gives CASSLGLAGTYEQYF.

The chain carries TRBV27 and TRBJ1-2, with D perhaps matching TRBD1 (5 bases). This CDR3 has 14 residues. The V and J ends lost 3 bases and 8 bases respectively, with 16 bases between them. Germline CDR1 and CDR2: MNHEY and SMNVEV (reference sequence). Here the CDR3 reads CASSLSKGIQGYTF. Written as DNA, the CDR3 is TGTGCCAGCAGTTTGTCCAAGGGGATCCAGGGCTACACCTTC.

The V gene is TRBV10-2, the J gene TRBJ2-7, with 9 bases fitting TRBD1. CDR1 is WSHSY, CDR2 SAAADI, per germline. The CDR3 covers 15 residues. V gave up 6 bases and J gave up 3 bases; unmatched junction bases: 9. Written as DNA, the CDR3 is TGCGCCAGCAGACAGGGGGCCGAGGGAGGCTACGAGCAGTACTTC. It translates to CASRQGAEGGYEQYF.